The present T cell receptor (beta chain) was sequenced within a study of T cells after yellow fever vaccination. Turning to the study itself: For low cell numbers, libraries were made with SMART-Seq v4 Ultra Low Input.

In the case of this clonotype: Its antigen is currently unknown.

Per germline, CDR1 MNHEY and CDR2 SVGEGT. The ends were cut back, 2 bases at V and 4 bases at J, with 6 bases in the middle. The CDR3 length is 13 residues. General observations from the study: CD4 and CD8 compartments shared a small share of clonotypes. Highly abundant clonotypes carried over from the bulk population could end up in FACS-sorted repertoires as contaminants.

Production of TCR cDNA was by 5'RACE template switching, which also added a universal primer site and UMIs. TCRdb called the 5' RACE reads again in MiXCR, with one record for every CDR3 protein. The profile covers 100,000 to 150,000 distinct CDR3 sequences, with 13% to 15% appearing a single time and around 46% taken by the ten largest. This chain connects TRBV6-2 or TRBV6-3 to TRBJ2-1; no clear D. This sample comprised CD8+ T cells sorted from PBMCs, obtained 5 days after the yellow fever booster vaccination. The sequence derives from a young man who received the YFV17D yellow fever vaccine. The CDR3 spells CASSYQVYNEQFF. In nucleotides, the CDR3 is TGTGCCAGCAGTTACCAGGTGTACAATGAGCAGTTCTTC.